This TCR beta chain appears in the sequencing data of a study of PD-1 blockade in classical Hodgkin lymphoma. The patients all showed relapse after autologous stem cell transplantation, while their brentuximab vedotin exposure varied. By magnetic negative selection, CD4+ T cells were purified from thawed PBMCs. The count of this clone is one. Produced via immunoSEQ multiplex PCR; TCRdb's table is partial and in-frame only. In the table there are roughly 8,000 clones, roughly 88% of which are singletons. Trimming pared 6 bases from V and 2 bases from J, leaving 10 bases between. This CDR3 contains 13 residues. Per germline, CDR1 SNHLY and CDR2 FYNNEI.

The material sequenced was CD4+ T cells from blood, taken at baseline. The sequence was collected from a human donor with classical Hodgkin lymphoma. V and J are TRBV2 and TRBJ2-5; tentative D call: TRBD1 (6 bases). This CDR3 is CASSPQGQETQYF. The CDR3 DNA follows: TGTGCCAGCAGCCCACAGGGACAAGAGACCCAGTACTTC.